The rows below give T cell receptor beta chains drawn from one sample of a study of response to subunit inactivated influenza vaccine. TCRdb reanalysed the RT-PCR reads using MiXCR and keeps one entry per CDR3 protein. The top ten clones hold 10% of a sample with 250,000 to 350,000 distinct CDR3 sequences, about 20% of them seen once. Sequencing was performed on PBMCs from blood, taken less than 22 months after vaccination. The origin of the receptors is a man between 50 and 75 years old who received an inactivated influenza vaccine. Each CDR3 is given without its conserved first and last residue. D genes are given only for firm matches.

d_gene | v_gene | CDR3aa
TRBD1 | TRBV7-6 | ASSPGTGELEQY
NA | TRBV7-2 | ASSYGTGDTQY
NA | TRBV9 | ASSVGGGGNYEQY
TRBD1 | TRBV29-1 | SVSGQVANYGYT
TRBD2 | TRBV10-3 | AISSRGGAYEQY
TRBD2 | TRBV29-1 | SVRTSGGAYNEQF
TRBD1 | TRBV7-2 | ASSWDRESPLH
NA | TRBV4-2 | ASSQDLGGRSNQPQH
NA | TRBV7-9 | ASSLGQFLYEQY
NA | TRBV11-1 | ASSPPNRENTEAF
TRBD2 | TRBV29-1 | SVGGRITDTQY
TRBD1 | TRBV4-1 | ASSQGWDRPTEAF
NA | TRBV6-1 | ASRATRRNSPLH
TRBD1 | TRBV7-9 | ASSRQGNSPLH
NA | TRBV25-1 | ASSMTTNTEAF
TRBD2 | TRBV7-8 | ASSLRLAGAHTSNEQF
NA | TRBV12-3/TRBV12-4 | ASSFPLF
TRBD1 | TRBV6-1 | ASSEVPGGSEKLF
TRBD2 | TRBV11-1 | ASSLVQLAPYNEQF
NA | TRBV12-3/TRBV12-4 | ASRKVIFATASSGNTIY
TRBD2 | TRBV7-6 | ASSLVSGLAYEQF
NA | TRBV2 | ASMGQDGSSNQPQH
NA | TRBV6-2/TRBV6-3 | ASTSGDRKNIQY
TRBD1 | TRBV9 | ASSLGQDPSQPQH
NA | TRBV1 | TSSDCTVYGFMNTEAF
NA | TRBV4-2 | ASSQETGRNYGYT
NA | TRBV12-3/TRBV12-4 | ASSQGSLPY
NA | TRBV20-1 | SARDGGPNSPLH
NA | TRBV6-2/TRBV6-3 | ASSRLTLLDRHLRQPQH
NA | TRBV7-2 | ASSLIQGWDEQF
NA | TRBV20-1 | SAVQGNLNSPLH
NA | TRBV30 | AWSKDQSRAGNTIY
NA | TRBV12-3/TRBV12-4 | ASSPRGVGTEAF
NA | TRBV12-3/TRBV12-4 | ASTDFNYEQY
NA | TRBV20-1 | SASGGRGNQPQH
NA | TRBV12-3/TRBV12-4 | ASGSVGSQPQH
TRBD1 | TRBV19 | ASSRTGAGAF
NA | TRBV5-4 | ASSPGRGAGNTEAF
NA | TRBV5-1 | ASSLEWNYGYT
TRBD1 | TRBV7-2 | ASSFGRGDQPQH
TRBD2 | TRBV6-2/TRBV6-3 | ASSRPGLAGEADTQY
NA | TRBV5-6 | ASSSGGRTNQPQH
NA | TRBV18 | ASSHSSQTWNTQY
NA | TRBV20-1 | STLGAYSAKDEQF
NA | TRBV5-4 | ASSGGTLNTDTQY
NA | TRBV7-9 | ASAGREITIY
NA | TRBV23-1 | ASSPRTVPNYGYT
TRBD1 | TRBV5-1 | ASKPGQAFNEKLF
TRBD2 | TRBV20-1 | SARDLAGSGNEQF
TRBD1 | TRBV12-3/TRBV12-4 | ASSSGQGVDTQY
NA | TRBV5-1 | ASGMDTDTQY
NA | TRBV6-5 | ASSYSNRRTEAF
TRBD1 | TRBV12-3/TRBV12-4 | ASSPTGSLATIY
TRBD1 | TRBV5-1 | ASSFGSGQFQETQY
NA | TRBV5-6 | ASSFGWDTQY